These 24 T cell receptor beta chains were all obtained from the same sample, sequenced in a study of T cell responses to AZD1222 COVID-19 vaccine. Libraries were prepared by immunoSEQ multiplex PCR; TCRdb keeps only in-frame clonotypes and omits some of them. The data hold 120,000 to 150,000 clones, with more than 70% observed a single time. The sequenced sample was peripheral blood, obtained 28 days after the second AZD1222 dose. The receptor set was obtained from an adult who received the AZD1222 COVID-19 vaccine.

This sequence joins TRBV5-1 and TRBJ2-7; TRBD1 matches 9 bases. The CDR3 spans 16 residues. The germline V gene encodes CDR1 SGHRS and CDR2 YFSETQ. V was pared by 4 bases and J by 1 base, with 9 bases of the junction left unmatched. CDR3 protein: CASSRDRARRSYEQYF. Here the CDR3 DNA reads TGCGCCAGCAGCCGGGACAGGGCCAGGAGATCCTACGAGCAGTACTTC.

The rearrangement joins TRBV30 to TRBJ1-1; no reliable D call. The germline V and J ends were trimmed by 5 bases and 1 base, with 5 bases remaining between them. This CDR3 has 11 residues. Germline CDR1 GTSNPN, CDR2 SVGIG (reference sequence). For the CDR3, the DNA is TGTGCCTGGGGCAGGAACACTGAAGCTTTCTTT. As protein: CAWGRNTEAFF.

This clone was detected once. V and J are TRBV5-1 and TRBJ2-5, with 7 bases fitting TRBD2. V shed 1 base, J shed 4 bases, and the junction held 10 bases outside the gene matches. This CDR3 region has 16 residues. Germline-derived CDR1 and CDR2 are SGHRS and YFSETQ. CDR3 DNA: TGCGCCAGCAGCTTGTCCCCGGGGGGTGTGGGAGAGACCCAGTACTTC. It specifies CASSLSPGGVGETQYF.

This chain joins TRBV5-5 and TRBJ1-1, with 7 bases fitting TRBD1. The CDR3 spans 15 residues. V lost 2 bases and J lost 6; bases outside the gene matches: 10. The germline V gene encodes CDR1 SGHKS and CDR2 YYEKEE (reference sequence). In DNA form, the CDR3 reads TGTGCCAGCAGCTTCTTAACAGGGGCTCGGGCTGAAGCTTTCTTT. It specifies CASSFLTGARAEAFF. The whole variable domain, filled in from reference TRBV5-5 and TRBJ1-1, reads DAGVTQSPTHLIKTRGQQVTLRCSPISGHKSVSWYQQVLGQGPQFIFQYYEKEERGRGNFPDRFSARQFPNYSSELNVNALLLGDSALYLCASSFLTGARAEAFFGQGTRLTVV.

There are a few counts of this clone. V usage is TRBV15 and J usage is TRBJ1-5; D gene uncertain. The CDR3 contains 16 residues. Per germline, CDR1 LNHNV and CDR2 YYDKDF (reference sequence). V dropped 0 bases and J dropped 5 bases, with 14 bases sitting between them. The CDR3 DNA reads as TGTGCCACCAGCAGAGATCCACGCAGCGCTTATCAGCCCCAGCATTTT. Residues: CATSRDPRSAYQPQHF.

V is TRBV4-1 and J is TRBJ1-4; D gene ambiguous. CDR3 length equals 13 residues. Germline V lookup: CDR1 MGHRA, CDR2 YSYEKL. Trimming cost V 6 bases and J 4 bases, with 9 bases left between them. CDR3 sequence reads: CASRGGDNEKLFF. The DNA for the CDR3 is TGCGCCAGCAGGGGTGGAGATAATGAAAAACTGTTTTTT.

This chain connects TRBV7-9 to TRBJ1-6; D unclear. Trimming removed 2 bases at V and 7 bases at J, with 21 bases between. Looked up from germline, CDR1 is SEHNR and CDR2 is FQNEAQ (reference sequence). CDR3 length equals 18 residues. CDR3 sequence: CASSLNQGGFGINSPLHF. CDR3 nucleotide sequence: TGTGCCAGCAGCTTAAATCAAGGAGGGTTCGGTATCAATTCACCCCTCCACTTT.

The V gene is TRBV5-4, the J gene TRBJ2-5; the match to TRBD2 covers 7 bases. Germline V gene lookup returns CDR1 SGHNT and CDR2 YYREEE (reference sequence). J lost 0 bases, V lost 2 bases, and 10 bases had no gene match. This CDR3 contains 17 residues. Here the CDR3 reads CASSFSWGLADQETQYF. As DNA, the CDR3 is TGTGCCAGCAGCTTCTCCTGGGGCCTAGCGGACCAAGAGACCCAGTACTTC.

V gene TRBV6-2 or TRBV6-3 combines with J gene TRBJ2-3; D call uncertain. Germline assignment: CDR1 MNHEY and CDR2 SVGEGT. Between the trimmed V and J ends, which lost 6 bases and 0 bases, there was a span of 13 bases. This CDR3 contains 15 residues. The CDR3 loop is CASSLPPHSTDTQYF. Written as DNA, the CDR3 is TGTGCCAGCAGCCTTCCCCCCCATAGCACAGATACGCAGTATTTT.

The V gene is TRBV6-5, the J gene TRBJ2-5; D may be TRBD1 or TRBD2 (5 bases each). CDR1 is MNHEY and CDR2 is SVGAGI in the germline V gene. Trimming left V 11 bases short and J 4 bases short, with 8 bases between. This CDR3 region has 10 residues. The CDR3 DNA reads TGTGCCTCTGGGGGAGAGACCCAGTACTTC. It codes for CASGGETQYF.

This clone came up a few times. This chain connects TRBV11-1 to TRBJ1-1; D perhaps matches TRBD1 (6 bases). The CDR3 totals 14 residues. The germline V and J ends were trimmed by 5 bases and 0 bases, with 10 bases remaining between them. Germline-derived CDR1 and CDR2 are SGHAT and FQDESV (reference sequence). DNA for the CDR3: TGTGCCAGCAGCCTAACAGGGCTGAACACTGAAGCTTTCTTT. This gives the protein CASSLTGLNTEAFF.

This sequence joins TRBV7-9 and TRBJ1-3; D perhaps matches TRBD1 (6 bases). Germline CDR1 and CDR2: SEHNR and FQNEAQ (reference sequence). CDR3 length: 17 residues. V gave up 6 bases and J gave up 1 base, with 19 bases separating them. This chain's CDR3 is CASSLMGGTASGNTIYF. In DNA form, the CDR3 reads TGTGCCAGCAGTTTAATGGGGGGCACAGCATCTGGAAACACCATATATTTT. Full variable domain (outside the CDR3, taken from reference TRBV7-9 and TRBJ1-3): DTGVSQNPRHKITKRGQNVTFRCDPISEHNRLYWYRQTLGQGPEFLTYFQNEAQLEKSRLLSDRFSAERPKGSFSTLEIQRTEQGDSAMYLCASSLMGGTASGNTIYFGEGSWLTVV.

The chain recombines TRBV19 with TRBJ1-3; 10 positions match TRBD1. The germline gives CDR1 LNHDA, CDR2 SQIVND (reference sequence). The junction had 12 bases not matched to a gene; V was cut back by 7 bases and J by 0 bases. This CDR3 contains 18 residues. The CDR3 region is CASTRRQGAISSGNTIYF. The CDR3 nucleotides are TGTGCCAGTACCCGGAGACAGGGGGCCATCTCCTCTGGAAACACCATATATTTT. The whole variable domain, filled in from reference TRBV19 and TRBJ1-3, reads DGGITQSPKYLFRKEGQNVTLSCEQNLNHDAMYWYRQDPGQGLRLIYYSQIVNDFQKGDIAEGYSVSREKKESFPLTVTSAQKNPTAFYLCASTRRQGAISSGNTIYFGEGSWLTVV.

CDR3 residues: CASSTGTGGNYEQYF. As DNA, the CDR3 is TGTGCCAGTAGTACCGGGACAGGGGGTAATTACGAGCAGTACTTC. The V gene is TRBV19, the J gene TRBJ2-7; 11 bases are a match to TRBD1. V was clipped by 4 bases and J by 4 bases; unmatched bases: 6. The CDR3 runs to 15 residues. Germline V gene data show CDR1 as LNHDA and CDR2 as SQIVND (reference sequence).

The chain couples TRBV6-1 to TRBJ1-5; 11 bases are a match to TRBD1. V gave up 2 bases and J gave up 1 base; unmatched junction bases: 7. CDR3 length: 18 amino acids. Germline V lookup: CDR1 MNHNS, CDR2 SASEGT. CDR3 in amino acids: CASSEFGQGAESNQPQHF. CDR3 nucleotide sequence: TGTGCCAGCAGTGAATTCGGACAGGGGGCTGAGAGCAATCAGCCCCAGCATTTT.

The CDR3 nucleotides read TGTGCCAGCAGTTACGGACAGGGAGAAGGCTACACCTTC. Protein sequence: CASSYGQGEGYTF. J is TRBJ1-2 and V is TRBV3-1 (or the pseudogene TRBV3-2), with 8 nucleotides matching TRBD1. In germline, CDR1 is LGHDT, CDR2 YNNKEL (reference sequence). This CDR3 has 13 amino acids. The junction had 8 bases not matched to a gene; V was cut back by 6 bases and J by 8 bases.

In nucleotides, the CDR3 is TGTGCCTGGATGCGGGTTTATTCACCCCTCCACTTT. This encodes CAWMRVYSPLHF. The chain recombines TRBV30 with TRBJ1-6; D call uncertain. Germline loops: CDR1 GTSNPN, CDR2 SVGIG (reference sequence). The CDR3 spans 12 residues. V shed 4 bases and J shed 8 bases, with 9 bases lying between them. The variable domain in full, completed from reference TRBV30 and TRBJ1-6, reads SQTIHQWPATLVQPVGSPLSLECTVEGTSNPNLYWYRQAAGRGLQLLFYSVGIGQISSEVPQNLSASRPQDRQFILSSKKLLLSDSGFYLCAWMRVYSPLHFGNGTRLTVT.

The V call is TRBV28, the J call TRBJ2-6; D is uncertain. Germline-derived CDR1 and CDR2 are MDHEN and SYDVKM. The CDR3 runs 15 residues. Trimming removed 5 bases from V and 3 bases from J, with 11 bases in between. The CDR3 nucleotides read TGTGCCAGCAGTGGGCCTGCTAGTGGGGCCAACGTCCTGACTTTC. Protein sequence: CASSGPASGANVLTF.

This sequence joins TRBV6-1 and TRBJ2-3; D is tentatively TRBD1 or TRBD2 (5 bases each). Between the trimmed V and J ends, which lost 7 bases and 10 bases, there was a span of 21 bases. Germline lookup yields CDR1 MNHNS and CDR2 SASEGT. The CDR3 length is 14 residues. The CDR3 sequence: CASKTGTPFIPQYF. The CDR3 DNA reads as TGTGCCAGCAAGACCGGGACCCCTTTTATTCCGCAGTATTTT.

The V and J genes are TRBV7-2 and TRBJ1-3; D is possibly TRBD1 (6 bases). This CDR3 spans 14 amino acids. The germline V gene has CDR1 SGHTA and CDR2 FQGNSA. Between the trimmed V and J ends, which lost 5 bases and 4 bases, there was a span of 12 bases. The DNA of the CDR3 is TGTGCCAGCAGCCAACAGGGAGGAGGAAACACCATATATTTT. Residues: CASSQQGGGNTIYF.

The CDR3 DNA is TGTGCCAGCAGTGAGGGGCTAGCGGTCTTTGGGACCCAGTACTTC. Amino acid sequence: CASSEGLAVFGTQYF. The chain employs TRBV2 and TRBJ2-5; 7 bases agree with TRBD2. The ends lost 3 bases at V and 7 bases at J; junction bases unmatched: 11. The CDR3 is 15 amino acids. Germline CDR1 reads SNHLY; CDR2 reads FYNNEI.

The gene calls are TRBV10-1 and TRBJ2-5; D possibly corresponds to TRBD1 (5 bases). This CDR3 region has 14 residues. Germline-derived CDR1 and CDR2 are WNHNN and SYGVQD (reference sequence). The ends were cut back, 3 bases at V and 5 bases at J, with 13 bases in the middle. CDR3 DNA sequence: TGCGCCAGCAGTGACTTAGGGGCGAGGGAGACCCAGTACTTC. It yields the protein CASSDLGARETQYF.

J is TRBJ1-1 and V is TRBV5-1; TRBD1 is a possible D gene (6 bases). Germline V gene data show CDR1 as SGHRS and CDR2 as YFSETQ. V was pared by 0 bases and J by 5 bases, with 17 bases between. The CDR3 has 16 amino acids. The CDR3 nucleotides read TGCGCCAGCAGCTTGGAACAGGGAAGAATCCGAACTGAAGCTTTCTTT. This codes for CASSLEQGRIRTEAFF.

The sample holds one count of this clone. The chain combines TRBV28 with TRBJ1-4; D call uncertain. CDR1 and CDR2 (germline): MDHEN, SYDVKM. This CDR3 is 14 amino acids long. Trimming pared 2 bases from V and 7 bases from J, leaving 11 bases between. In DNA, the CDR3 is TGTGCCAGCAGTTTAAAAACCGACTTTGAAAAACTGTTTTTT. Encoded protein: CASSLKTDFEKLFF. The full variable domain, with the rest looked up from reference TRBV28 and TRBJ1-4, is DVKVTQSSRYLVKRTGEKVFLECVQDMDHENMFWYRQDPGLGLRLIYFSYDVKMKEKGDIPEGYSVSREKKERFSLILESASTNQTSMYLCASSLKTDFEKLFFGSGTQLSVL.